This section outlines one TCR beta chain sequence together with its context. Its antigen is currently unknown. UMI-labeled 5' RACE yielded the TRB cDNA libraries. From its re-call of the 5' RACE reads, TCRdb lists each CDR3 protein once, without DNA. The specimen's table records some 150,000 distinct CDR3 sequences. The CDR3 runs to 14 residues. Looked up from germline, CDR1 is SGHVT and CDR2 is SQSDAQ. The CD45RO-CCR7+CD27+CD95- phenotype denoted naive CD8+ T cells. This record comes from a study of CXCR3-negative and CXCR3-positive naive CD8 T cells. Study context: With about 1.5 +/- 0.3 million reads per library, the TRB reads numbered some 150 million in total. Overall study results and limits: CXCR3-positive naive cells carried more hydrophobic TRB CDR3s than CXCR3-negative naive cells did.

Material for sequencing was naive CXCR3+ CD8+ T cells from blood. Indicated subset: CD45RO-CCR7+CD27+CD95- naive CD8+ T cells expressing CXCR3 (TNR3+). This TCR came from a human donor in good health. Some clones in this sample may be carry-over from other donors' samples. The V call is TRBV7-4, the J call TRBJ1-1. The CDR3: CASSPTLLNTEAFF.